This is a list of T cell receptor beta chains from one sample in a study of control samples from healthy donors and cancer patients. Some clones are missing from TCRdb's copy, which holds only in-frame ones; the method was immunoSEQ multiplex PCR. This table holds some 150,000 clones, around 94% found once. Sequenced sample: PBMCs. The receptors shown here come from a man aged 60-69 years with colorectal cancer. Both conserved end residues are part of each CDR3. Fields, in order: D gene, J gene, V gene, clone size, CDR3 DNA, CDR3 protein. D genes are given only for firm matches. Clone size is not always given. Where it is, it says once, few, many or a class for expanded clones.

TRBD2 TRBJ2-5 TRBV5-8 NA TGTGCCAGCAGTCCACGAGCTAGCGGACTGTACCAAGAGACCCAGTACTTC CASSPRASGLYQETQYF
NA TRBJ1-2 TRBV11-2 NA TGTGCCAGCAGCTCCTGGGCGATCTATGGCTACACCTTC CASSSWAIYGYTF
NA TRBJ2-4 TRBV9 NA TGTGCCAGCAGCGTAGCACCCTCGACAGCAAACAACATTCAGTACTTC CASSVAPSTANNIQYF
NA TRBJ1-5 TRBV29-1 few TGCAGCGTGGGGGGTGGGGCGGAGCAGCCCCAGCATTTT CSVGGGAEQPQHF
TRBD1 TRBJ1-1 TRBV7-2 NA TGTGCCAGCAGGGGACAGGTGAACACTGAAGCTTTCTTT CASRGQVNTEAFF
TRBD1 TRBJ2-7 TRBV18 NA TGTGCCAGCTCCCCCGGGACAGGGTTTTTCGAGCAGTACTTC CASSPGTGFFEQYF
NA TRBJ2-1 TRBV19 NA TGTGCCAGTTCCGACTCTTACAATGAGCAGTTCTTC CASSDSYNEQFF
NA TRBJ1-2 TRBV30 NA TGTGCCTGGAGCCGGGGGGACTATGGCTACACCTTC CAWSRGDYGYTF
TRBD1 TRBJ2-3 TRBV4-3 NA TGCGCCAGCAGCCGGGACAGGGGGGATAGCACAGATACGCAGTATTTT CASSRDRGDSTDTQYF
NA TRBJ2-1 TRBV6-6 NA TGTGCCAGCAGCCCTCCGGGGGCTGAGCAGTTCTTC CASSPPGAEQFF
NA TRBJ1-6 TRBV30 NA TGTGCCTGGAGTGTATTGAGCTCCTATAATTCACCCCTCCACTTT CAWSVLSSYNSPLHF
NA TRBJ2-5 TRBV20-1 NA TGCAGTGCTAGTTACCAAGAGACCCAGTACTTC CSASYQETQYF
NA TRBJ1-2 TRBV6-5 once TGTGCCACCGACTTGGACGGAATTTATGGCTACACCTTC CATDLDGIYGYTF
NA TRBJ2-5 TRBV29-1 NA TGCAGCGTTGACTGGCAGGGAGAGACCCAGTACTTC CSVDWQGETQYF
TRBD2 TRBJ2-5 TRBV11-2 once TGTGCCAGCAGCTTTAACTCGGGAGGGGAGACCCAGTACTTC CASSFNSGGETQYF
NA TRBJ1-2 TRBV24-1 NA TGTGCCACCAGTGCAAGTTATGGCTACACCTTC CATSASYGYTF
TRBD2 TRBJ2-2 TRBV7-8 NA TGTGCCAGCACCTATAAAACCGGGGGGGCCACCGGGGAGCTGTTTTTT CASTYKTGGATGELFF
NA TRBJ2-7 TRBV6-5 once TGTGCCAGCAGCCCCAAGTCAGGGCTCTACGAGCAGTACTTC CASSPKSGLYEQYF
NA TRBJ1-1 TRBV18 NA TGTGCCAGCTCACGACGGGAAAACACTGAAGCTTTCTTT CASSRRENTEAFF
TRBD1 TRBJ2-7 TRBV27 NA TGTGCCAGCAGACCCGGGACAGGGGAAAAGGCCTACGAGCAGTACTTC CASRPGTGEKAYEQYF
TRBD1 TRBJ2-1 TRBV4-1 NA TGCGCCAGCAGCCATCCGGGACAGGGTTACAATGAGCAGTTCTTC CASSHPGQGYNEQFF
NA TRBJ1-1 TRBV18 NA TGTGCCAGCTCACGAGGAGGGGGAGTGAACACTGAAGCTTTCTTT CASSRGGGVNTEAFF
NA TRBJ2-1 TRBV19 NA TGTGCCAGTAGTAGCCGGGACACCCAATTCCTCCAGTTCTTC CASSSRDTQFLQFF
TRBD1 TRBJ1-1 TRBV19 once TGTGCCAGTATGGTACAGGGGCTCGTGAACACTGAAGCTTTCTTT CASMVQGLVNTEAFF
NA TRBJ2-6 TRBV30 NA TGTGCCTGGAGTACAAAAGGGGTGGCTGGGGCCAACGTCCTGACTTTC CAWSTKGVAGANVLTF
NA TRBJ1-3 TRBV29-1 NA TGCAGCGTTGACTTGGGGACTGGAAACACCATATATTTT CSVDLGTGNTIYF
NA TRBJ2-4 TRBV7-9 NA TGTGCCAGCAGCTTAGGAGGGGCCAAAAACATTCAGTACTTC CASSLGGAKNIQYF
NA TRBJ1-1 TRBV29-1 once TGCAGCGGAAACGGGGGAACTGAAGCTTTCTTT CSGNGGTEAFF
NA TRBJ2-5 TRBV18 NA TGTGCCAGCTCACCACCGAAACAGGGTGACCTGTACCAAGAGACCCAGTACTTC CASSPPKQGDLYQETQYF
TRBD1 TRBJ2-7 TRBV27 NA TGTGCCAGCAGCAGACAGGGGTCCTACGAGCAGTACTTC CASSRQGSYEQYF
TRBD1 TRBJ2-7 TRBV28 NA TGTGCCAGCAGTTTAATTGTTGGGACAGGGGGCCGCAACGAGCAGTACTTC CASSLIVGTGGRNEQYF
NA TRBJ1-3 TRBV2 NA TGTGCCAGCAGTACTTTTCGGAACGTGAAAGGCTCTGGAAACACCATATATTTT CASSTFRNVKGSGNTIYF
TRBD2 TRBJ2-5 TRBV25-1 NA TGTGCCAGCAGTGGACCGGGGGGCCAAGAGACCCAGTACTTC CASSGPGGQETQYF
NA TRBJ1-1 TRBV6-5 NA TGTGCCAGCAGTATGGACTACCAGAACACTGAAGCTTTCTTT CASSMDYQNTEAFF
NA TRBJ1-1 TRBV5-4 NA TGTGCCAGCAGCTTGGACAGGGTCGGCACTGAAGCTTTCTTT CASSLDRVGTEAFF
NA TRBJ1-2 TRBV3-1/TRBV3-2 NA TGTGCCAGCAGCCAGTCTAGTTTAGGCTATGGCTACACCTTC CASSQSSLGYGYTF